A single sample is the source of the 24 T cell receptor beta chains below, sequenced in a study of cytomegalovirus exposure and HLA in healthy donors. Use of 60 Vbeta and 13 Jbeta primers characterized the PCR. Clones were sequenced by immunoSEQ multiplex PCR, and TCRdb holds only the in-frame ones, with some missing. The repertoire shows fewer than 150,000 clones; the top ten hold 2% to 3%. Input material: PBMCs. These receptors were collected from a man in his forties in good health and CMV-seronegative.

This sequence joins TRBV6-4 and TRBJ2-1; 7 bases are shared with TRBD2. The junction had 5 bases not matched to a gene; V was cut back by 2 bases and J by 4 bases. Germline CDR1 is MRHNA and CDR2 is SNTAGT. This CDR3 has 15 residues. The CDR3 sequence: CASSDSWGGYNEQFF. The CDR3 coding sequence is TGTGCCAGCAGTGACAGTTGGGGGGGATACAATGAGCAGTTCTTC.

J is TRBJ1-6 and V is TRBV9; D possibly corresponds to TRBD1 (6 bases). The CDR3 totals 14 residues. CDR1 is SGDLS, CDR2 YYNGEE, per germline. Trimming removed 5 bases from V and 7 bases from J, with 13 bases in between. CDR3 DNA sequence: TGTGCCAGCAGTGCCACAGGGACCAATTCACCCCTCCACTTT. Its translation: CASSATGTNSPLHF.

For this clone: The sample contains more than one DNA sequence encoding this CDR3. The chain has TRBV7-3 and TRBJ1-1; D remains unclear. Germline V gene data show CDR1 as SGHTA and CDR2 as FQGTGA. Trimming removed 3 bases at V and 1 base at J, with 6 bases between. The CDR3 sequence is 13 residues long. The CDR3 here is CASSLSGNTEAFF. The CDR3 DNA reads as TGTGCCAGCAGCTTGTCCGGGAACACTGAAGCTTTCTTT.

The CDR3 DNA is TGTGCCAGCAGTGAATCAGGGAACTATGGCTACACCTTC. Its protein is CASSESGNYGYTF. The J gene is TRBJ1-2, the V gene TRBV2, with a tentative D call TRBD1 (5 bases). Germline V lookup: CDR1 SNHLY, CDR2 FYNNEI. V was pared by 2 bases and J by 2 bases, with 6 bases between. The CDR3 is 13 amino acids. Complete variable domain (other parts from reference TRBV2 and TRBJ1-2): EPEVTQTPSHQVTQMGQEVILRCVPISNHLYFYWYRQILGQKVEFLVSFYNNEISEKSEIFDDQFSVERPDGSNFTLKIRSTKLEDSAMYFCASSESGNYGYTFGSGTRLTVV.

The chain employs TRBV20-1 and TRBJ1-2; D is uncertain. The ends were cut back, 4 bases at V and 7 bases at J, with 10 bases in the middle. Germline values: CDR1 DFQATT, CDR2 SNEGSKA (reference sequence). The CDR3 has 11 amino acids. The CDR3, as DNA: TGCAGTGCTAAGACTTTGCGTGGCTACACCTTC. Its translation: CSAKTLRGYTF.

The chain links TRBV2 to TRBJ1-1; D is perhaps TRBD1 (5 bases). Trimming took 4 bases from V and 3 from J, leaving 9 bases between them. Germline V gives CDR1 SNHLY, CDR2 FYNNEI. This CDR3 spans 13 amino acids. CDR3 protein: CASSGQKDTEAFF. The CDR3 nucleotides read TGTGCCAGCAGTGGACAGAAGGACACTGAAGCTTTCTTT.

This chain connects TRBV5-1 to TRBJ1-1; no clear D gene. CDR3 length: 15 amino acids. Per the germline V gene, CDR1 is SGHRS and CDR2 is YFSETQ. Trimming cost V 5 bases and J 4 bases, with 18 bases left between them. The CDR3 DNA sequence: TGCGCCAGCAGGCCTCCCGGGTCAGACTCCACTGAAGCTTTCTTT. It translates to CASRPPGSDSTEAFF.

CDR3 residues: CASSLVPLTGANEKLFF. CDR3 DNA: TGTGCCAGCAGCTTAGTCCCGCTGACAGGGGCTAATGAAAAACTGTTTTTT. V and J are TRBV7-2 and TRBJ1-4; 8 bases align to TRBD1. This CDR3 contains 17 residues. The ends lost 1 base at V and 3 bases at J; junction bases unmatched: 7. Germline V gives CDR1 SGHTA, CDR2 FQGNSA.

The chain couples TRBV29-1 to TRBJ2-1; D may be TRBD2 (6 bases). This CDR3 is 14 amino acids long. From germline, CDR1 is SQVTM and CDR2 ANQGSEA. Trimming shortened V by 4 bases and J by 0 bases, and 10 bases separated the two germline ends. The CDR3 coding sequence is TGCAGCGTTGTCGGGGGAGGCTCCTACAATGAGCAGTTCTTC. This encodes CSVVGGGSYNEQFF.

J is TRBJ1-2 and V is TRBV5-4; D gene unclear. The germline gives CDR1 SGHNT, CDR2 YYREEE (reference sequence). V was shortened by 0 bases and J by 7 bases, with 10 bases between the two germline ends. This CDR3 region has 13 residues. The CDR3 protein is CASSLAGEAGYTF. DNA for the CDR3: TGTGCCAGCAGCTTGGCCGGTGAGGCTGGCTACACCTTC.

This rearrangement joins TRBV2 to TRBJ1-2; D is unclear. The CDR3 length is 11 residues. Germline V CDR1 and CDR2: SNHLY, FYNNEI. V lost 7 bases and J lost 8, with 11 bases in between. The CDR3 spells CASTRRVGYTF. The CDR3 nucleotides are TGTGCCAGCACCAGGAGGGTCGGCTACACCTTC.

The chain links TRBV7-6 to TRBJ2-2, with 8 positions matching TRBD1. The CDR3 is made up of 17 amino acids. The V segment lost 6 bases and the J segment 4 bases; nucleotides outside the gene matches: 13. Germline V gene lookup returns CDR1 SGHVS and CDR2 FNYEAQ. The CDR3 region has the DNA TGTGCCAGCAGAGTAACCAGGGGGCAAAGTATCACCGGGGAGCTGTTTTTT. This gives the protein CASRVTRGQSITGELFF.

The V call is TRBV27, the J call TRBJ1-5; no reliable D call. Trimming pared 5 bases from V and 4 bases from J, leaving 9 bases between. Germline V gene data show CDR1 as MNHEY and CDR2 as SMNVEV (reference sequence). The CDR3 length is 13 residues. The CDR3 nucleotides are TGTGCCAGCAGTCAAAGAGTTAATCAGCCCCAGCATTTT. Translated, it gives CASSQRVNQPQHF.

This sequence joins TRBV7-2 and TRBJ2-6; 9 nucleotides match TRBD1. V shed 1 base and J 1 base; nucleotides not matched to a gene: 5. Germline CDR1 and CDR2: SGHTA and FQGNSA. This CDR3 region has 18 residues. CDR3 sequence (DNA): TGTGCCAGCAGCTTAGTGGCCGGGACAGGGTCTGGGGCCAACGTCCTGACTTTC. This encodes CASSLVAGTGSGANVLTF.

The CDR3 protein is CASSQPVLANYGYTF. The CDR3 region has the DNA TGCGCCAGCAGCCAACCAGTGCTTGCTAACTATGGCTACACCTTC. V and J are TRBV4-1 and TRBJ1-2; no reliable D call. The germline V gene has CDR1 MGHRA and CDR2 YSYEKL. V was trimmed by 2 bases and J by 0 bases, leaving 10 bases between them. The CDR3 length is 15 residues.

J is TRBJ2-2 and V is TRBV2; D not certain. The CDR3 totals 14 residues. V lost 6 bases and J 0 bases, leaving 8 bases between the germline ends. Germline V lookup: CDR1 SNHLY, CDR2 FYNNEI. The CDR3 sequence: CASRDDTNTGELFF. In nucleotides, the CDR3 is TGTGCCAGCAGGGATGACACGAACACCGGGGAGCTGTTTTTT. The variable domain in full, with the rest retrieved from reference TRBV2 and TRBJ2-2, is EPEVTQTPSHQVTQMGQEVILRCVPISNHLYFYWYRQILGQKVEFLVSFYNNEISEKSEIFDDQFSVERPDGSNFTLKIRSTKLEDSAMYFCASRDDTNTGELFFGEGSRLTVL.

The J gene is TRBJ1-2, the V gene TRBV4-1; D is possibly TRBD1 (6 bases). The CDR3 loop spans 17 amino acids. Germline assignment: CDR1 MGHRA and CDR2 YSYEKL. Trimming removed 0 bases at V and 4 bases at J, with 18 bases between. The CDR3 DNA is TGCGCCAGCAGCCAAGACAGGGGAGATGTTAAGGGCTATGGCTACACCTTC. Its translation: CASSQDRGDVKGYGYTF.

The chain has TRBV5-5 and TRBJ1-2, with 12 nucleotides matching TRBD1. V lost 2 bases and J lost 3; bases outside the gene matches: 5. CDR3 length equals 16 residues. From germline, CDR1 is SGHKS and CDR2 YYEKEE (reference sequence). CDR3 sequence reads: CASSFGTGGIHYGYTF. The DNA for the CDR3 is TGTGCCAGCAGCTTCGGGACAGGGGGCATCCACTATGGCTACACCTTC.

CDR3 nucleotides: TGTGCCATCAGTGAAGGGGACAGGGGTGCTGGAAACACCATATATTTT. This gives the protein CAISEGDRGAGNTIYF. The rearrangement links TRBV10-3 to TRBJ1-3; 10 bases are a match to TRBD1. From germline, CDR1 is ENHRY and CDR2 SYGVKD. The CDR3 runs to 16 residues. V trimming: 3 bases; J trimming: 2 bases; junction bases outside the gene matches: 4.

The chain links TRBV5-1 to TRBJ1-5; 7 bases map to TRBD1. After removal of 1 base from V and 1 base from J, the junction contained 26 bases not matched to a gene. From germline, CDR1 is SGHRS and CDR2 YFSETQ. The CDR3 runs to 23 residues. In DNA form, the CDR3 reads TGCGCCAGCAGCTTGTTCCCTGGATCCGGGGCGGGTCGTCAGGGGGTCAGCAATCAGCCCCAGCATTTT. It is translated as CASSLFPGSGAGRQGVSNQPQHF.

The rearrangement links TRBV7-3 to TRBJ2-2; no clear D. Germline V gene data show CDR1 as SGHTA and CDR2 as FQGTGA. This CDR3 region has 14 residues. V lost 1 base and J lost 0, with 3 bases in between. The CDR3 spells CASSLISNTGELFF. CDR3 DNA: TGTGCCAGCAGCTTAATATCGAACACCGGGGAGCTGTTTTTT.

The chain recombines TRBV27 with TRBJ2-7; D possibly corresponds to TRBD1 (6 bases). Trimming took off 1 base at V and 2 bases at J, with 12 bases between the two ends. Germline V gene lookup returns CDR1 MNHEY and CDR2 SMNVEV (reference sequence). CDR3 length: 15 amino acids. CDR3 in DNA: TGTGCCAGCAGTTTATTACCAGGGGTGGCCTACGAGCAGTACTTC. Translated, it gives CASSLLPGVAYEQYF.

The chain combines TRBV5-1 with TRBJ1-2; D may be TRBD1 (5 bases). Trimming stripped 6 bases from V and 7 bases from J, with 22 bases between. The CDR3 runs 15 residues. Germline V gives CDR1 SGHRS, CDR2 YFSETQ. CDR3 DNA sequence: TGCGCCAGCATCATTATGGGACTAACCATGGGTGGCTACACCTTC. Its protein product is CASIIMGLTMGGYTF.

The chain employs TRBV6-5 and TRBJ1-2; 7 nucleotides match TRBD1. The length of the CDR3 is 15 residues. Germline CDR1 reads MNHEY; CDR2 reads SVGAGI. V lost 4 bases to trimming and J lost 4 bases; unmatched junction nucleotides: 9. In DNA, the CDR3 is TGTGCCAGCAGTTGGGGACAGTCCGAAACCTATGGCTACACCTTC. This encodes CASSWGQSETYGYTF.